This TCR beta chain was sequenced for a study of blood T cell repertoires in COVID-19. Study summary: COVID-19 samples from acute and convalescent phases originated in the United States, Italy and Spain. T cells, B-cell-depleted T cells, or PBMCs supplied cDNA or gDNA.

The CDR3 consists of 18 residues. V lost 3 bases and J lost 1; bases outside the gene matches: 10. Germline V gene lookup returns CDR1 SGHDT and CDR2 YYEEEE. Authors' data handling: Reference gene primer amplification gave estimated nucleated cell counts. The table came from immunoSEQ multiplex PCR; TCRdb's copy has only in-frame clones and leaves some out. That table gives V, J and clone size, and the DNA gave D and trimming. Of around 300,000 clones listed, roughly 90% are singletons. Sequencing input: peripheral blood. The sequence came from a woman aged 65 to 85 with COVID-19, enrolled during active disease. The chain employs TRBV5-6 and TRBJ2-1; 10 bases agree with TRBD2. CDR3 residues: CASSSMTSGFPSYNEQFF. CDR3 DNA sequence: TGTGCCAGCAGCTCGATGACTAGCGGGTTTCCGTCCTACAATGAGCAGTTCTTC.